The text below deals with one T cell receptor (beta chain). Its antigen is as yet unknown. A read error is possible here, since a much larger clone lies one base away. Trimming took off 3 bases at V and 6 bases at J, with 18 bases between the two ends. The CDR3 is made up of 15 amino acids. Germline V gives CDR1 DFQATT, CDR2 SNEGSKA (reference sequence). The source of the sample is a study of response to subunit inactivated influenza vaccine. The study's findings and limits: Authors proposed each seasonal influenza vaccination draws in few new T cells.

TCRdb analysed the RT-PCR reads with MiXCR anew, one entry per CDR3 protein. The sample contains about 800,000 distinct CDR3 sequences, around 20% of which appear only once. This specimen was PBMCs from blood, taken around 5 days after vaccination. The chain carries TRBV20-1 and TRBJ1-5, with a tentative D call TRBD1 (5 bases). The sequence was collected from a man aged 45-65 years who received an inactivated influenza vaccine. The CDR3 is CSASAVLGTVQPQHF. For the CDR3, the DNA is TGCAGTGCTAGTGCTGTATTGGGGACCGTTCAGCCCCAGCATTTT.